The 12 T cell receptor beta chains reported below all come from one sample, sequenced in a study of T cells in narcolepsy. Generated by immunoSEQ multiplex PCR, the TCRdb table keeps only in-frame clones and is missing some. The table lists just over 40,000 clones, more than 70% of them singletons, with less than 1.5% in the top ten. The sample taken for sequencing was CD45RA- memory CD4+ T cells from PBMCs. The origin of the receptors is a human donor with narcolepsy.

The CDR3 reads CASSFSAKSPTQYF. The CDR3 nucleotides read TGTGCCAGCAGCTTTTCTGCCAAGAGCCCCACGCAGTATTTT. The chain combines TRBV7-3 with TRBJ2-3; D gene uncertain. The ends were cut back, 3 bases at V and 9 bases at J, with 16 bases in the middle. This CDR3 contains 14 residues. CDR1 is SGHTA and CDR2 is FQGTGA in the germline V gene.

This chain links TRBV6-5 with TRBJ1-2, with D tentatively TRBD1 (5 bases). The germline CDR1 and CDR2 sequences are MNHEY and SVGAGI. This CDR3 is built from 14 residues. V lost 2 bases to trimming and J lost 6 bases, with 13 bases between them. CDR3 sequence reads: CASSYSAYRNGYTF. The CDR3 nucleotides are TGTGCCAGCAGTTACAGCGCCTACAGGAATGGCTACACCTTC.

The chain joins TRBV28 to TRBJ2-5; 9 nucleotides align to TRBD2. Germline-derived CDR1 and CDR2 are MDHEN and SYDVKM. The CDR3 sequence is 14 residues long. V was pared by 5 bases and J by 5 bases, with 6 bases of the junction left unmatched. The CDR3, as DNA: TGTGCCAGCAGTGCCGCTAGCGGGGAGGAGACCCAGTACTTC. It translates to CASSAASGEETQYF.

The chain has TRBV12-2 and TRBJ2-2; the table's D call, TRBD2, has no DNA check behind it. TRBV12-2 is an annotated pseudogene. The CDR3 totals 15 residues. The CDR3 DNA sequence: TGTGCAAGTCGCTTGGATGGCTGGCGGACCGGGGAGCTGTTTTTT. It is translated as CASRLDGWRTGELFF.

The chain links TRBV7-9 to TRBJ2-2; 9 positions match TRBD1. The CDR3 is 17 amino acids. Trimming at V came to 4 bases and at J to 6 bases, leaving 12 bases not matched to a gene. The germline V gene has CDR1 SEHNR and CDR2 FQNEAQ (reference sequence). In nucleotides, the CDR3 is TGTGCCAGCAGCTCTTATACCGGGACAGGGATGGCCGGGGAGCTGTTTTTT. Translated, it gives CASSSYTGTGMAGELFF.

This clone was counted between two and nine times. The V call is TRBV4-3, the J call TRBJ2-3; TRBD1 is a possible D gene (6 bases). V was pared by 2 bases and J by 6 bases, with 12 bases between. Germline V gives CDR1 LGHNA, CDR2 YSLEER. The CDR3 totals 14 residues. The CDR3 sequence: CASSQRSRGDTQYF. The CDR3 DNA reads as TGCGCCAGCAGCCAAAGGTCAAGGGGGGATACGCAGTATTTT.

This rearrangement joins TRBV5-1 to TRBJ1-6, with D uncertain. The CDR3 extends over 12 amino acids. The germline gives CDR1 SGHRS, CDR2 YFSETQ. The V and J ends lost 4 bases and 7 bases respectively, with 6 bases between them. The CDR3 reads CASSLGNSPLHF. CDR3 bases: TGCGCCAGCAGCCTAGGAAATTCACCCCTCCACTTT.

This clone was seen a single time. The gene calls are TRBV4-1 and TRBJ1-6, with D perhaps matching TRBD1 (5 bases). The CDR3 length is 16 residues. The V and J ends lost 1 base and 0 bases respectively, with 7 bases between them. The germline gives CDR1 MGHRA, CDR2 YSYEKL. For the CDR3, the DNA is TGCGCCAGCAGCCAAGGGGGGAGCTCCTATAATTCACCCCTCCACTTT. As protein: CASSQGGSSYNSPLHF.

V and J are TRBV14 and TRBJ2-3; D remains ambiguous. Trimming pared 0 bases from V and 1 base from J, leaving 17 bases between. This CDR3 has 18 residues. In germline, CDR1 is SGHDN, CDR2 FVKESK. The CDR3 DNA reads as TGTGCCAGCAGCCAAGATCGATTCCGGGCCTCTGGCACAGATACGCAGTATTTT. Its translation: CASSQDRFRASGTDTQYF.

The chain couples TRBV11-1 to TRBJ2-1; D is perhaps TRBD1 (5 bases). The CDR3 loop spans 14 amino acids. The germline gives CDR1 SGHAT, CDR2 FQDESV (reference sequence). V shed 5 bases and J shed 10 bases, with 18 bases lying between them. In nucleotides, the CDR3 is TGTGCCAGCAGCCTATACAGGATTTCGCGGGAGCAGTTCTTC. Translating gives CASSLYRISREQFF.

This rearrangement joins TRBV28 to TRBJ2-5; D is ambiguous. The CDR3 totals 12 residues. The V end lost 6 bases, the J end lost 5 bases, and 10 bases lay between the germline ends. The germline V gene has CDR1 MDHEN and CDR2 SYDVKM. DNA for the CDR3: TGTGCCAGCAGCGTCAGTAGGGAGACCCAGTACTTC. Residues: CASSVSRETQYF.

The rearrangement joins TRBV5-4 to TRBJ2-3; D remains unclear. Germline V gives CDR1 SGHNT, CDR2 YYREEE (reference sequence). The CDR3 runs to 12 residues. V lost 0 bases and J lost 2, with 1 base in between. CDR3 sequence reads: CASSLDTDTQYF. The CDR3 bases are TGTGCCAGCAGCTTGGACACAGATACGCAGTATTTT.